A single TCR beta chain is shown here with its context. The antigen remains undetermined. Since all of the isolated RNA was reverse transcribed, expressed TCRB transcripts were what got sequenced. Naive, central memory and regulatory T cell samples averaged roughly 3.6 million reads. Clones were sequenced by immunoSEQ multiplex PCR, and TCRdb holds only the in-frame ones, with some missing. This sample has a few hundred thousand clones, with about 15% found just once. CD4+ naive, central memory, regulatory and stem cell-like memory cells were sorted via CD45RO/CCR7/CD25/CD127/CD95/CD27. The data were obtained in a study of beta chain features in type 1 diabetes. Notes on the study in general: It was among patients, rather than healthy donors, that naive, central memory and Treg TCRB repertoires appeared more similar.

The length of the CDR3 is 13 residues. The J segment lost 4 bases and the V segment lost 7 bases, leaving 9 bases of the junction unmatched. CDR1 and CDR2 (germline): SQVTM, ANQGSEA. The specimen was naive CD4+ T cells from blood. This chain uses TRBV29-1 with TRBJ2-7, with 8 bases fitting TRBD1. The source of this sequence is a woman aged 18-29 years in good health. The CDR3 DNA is TGCAGCGCCTCCGGACAGGGAGATTACGAGCAGTACTTC. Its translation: CSASGQGDYEQYF.